Presented here are 14 T cell receptor beta chains from one specimen sequenced in a study of CD8 T cells in ankylosing spondylitis. The study's findings and limits: Typical of ankylosing spondylitis blood, it appeared, was a TCR beta motif of fewer than 10 highly homologous variants.

TCRdb analysed the 5' RACE reads with MiXCR anew, one entry per CDR3 protein. The sample includes roughly 700,000 distinct CDR3 sequences, 19% of them seen just once. No cognate antigen is known for these TCRs. The sample taken for sequencing was blood, either unsorted or a sorted T cell fraction (not recorded which). Source of these receptors: a male donor with ankylosing spondylitis.

CDR3 nucleotides: TGTGCCAGCAGCCAAGACGGGGACTGGAGCTCCTACAATGAGCAGTTCTTC. Protein product: CASSQDGDWSSYNEQFF. The J gene is TRBJ2-1, the V gene TRBV4-2, with a possible D match to TRBD2 (6 bases). V lost 0 bases and J lost 0, with 12 bases in between. Per the germline V gene, CDR1 is LGHNA and CDR2 is YNFKEQ. This CDR3 region has 17 residues.

The chain couples TRBV20-1 to TRBJ2-4; 9 bases are shared with TRBD1. V shed 3 bases, J shed 7 bases, and the junction held 7 bases outside the gene matches. Per the germline V gene, CDR1 is DFQATT and CDR2 is SNEGSKA (reference sequence). The CDR3 totals 14 residues. CDR3 in amino acids: CSASRDRVNNIQYF. CDR3 nucleotide sequence: TGCAGTGCTAGCAGGGACAGGGTCAACAACATTCAGTACTTC.

The chain carries TRBV4-3 and TRBJ2-1, with 9 bases identical to TRBD1. There are 16 residues in the CDR3. J was trimmed by 7 bases and V by 3 bases; bases with no gene match: 10. The germline gives CDR1 LGHNA, CDR2 YSLEER. CDR3: CASSHETGGGINEQFF. The CDR3 bases are TGCGCCAGCAGCCATGAGACAGGGGGAGGCATAAATGAGCAGTTCTTC.

In DNA form, the CDR3 reads TGTGCCAGCAGTTACTACGGACTAGCGGGGGGCACCGGGGAGCTGTTTTTT. Amino acid sequence: CASSYYGLAGGTGELFF. The V call is TRBV6-5, the J call TRBJ2-2, with TRBD2 matching 14 bases. Per the germline V gene, CDR1 is MNHEY and CDR2 is SVGAGI. Trimming cost V 1 base and J 4 bases; bases outside gene matches: 2. The CDR3 has 17 amino acids.

This clonotype has a handful of counts. The gene calls are TRBV12-3 or TRBV12-4 and TRBJ2-2; D is perhaps TRBD2 (7 bases). This CDR3 contains 14 residues. Trimming pared 3 bases from V and 5 bases from J, leaving 10 bases between. The CDR3, as DNA: TGTGCCAGCAGTTTCAAGGGGGGGACCGGGGAGCTGTTTTTT. Translated: CASSFKGGTGELFF.

The chain carries TRBV7-8 and TRBJ2-7, with a possible D match to TRBD2 (5 bases). From germline, CDR1 is SGHVS and CDR2 FQNEAQ. Trimming removed 1 base at V and 1 base at J, with 14 bases between. The CDR3 sequence is 16 residues long. The CDR3 region has the DNA TGTGCCAGCAGCTTAGTCGGGGTTTCGTATTCCTACGAGCAGTACTTC. This gives the protein CASSLVGVSYSYEQYF.

In its sample, this clonotype was seen a few times. The chain couples TRBV12-3 or TRBV12-4 to TRBJ1-3; D is ambiguous. Trimming took off 4 bases at V and 0 bases at J, with 7 bases between the two ends. The CDR3 has 14 amino acids. The CDR3 reads CASSYPFSGNTIYF. The CDR3 DNA sequence: TGTGCCAGCAGTTACCCGTTCTCTGGAAACACCATATATTTT.

This clonotype appeared a few times. The chain has TRBV7-8 and TRBJ2-1, with D possibly matching TRBD2 (5 bases). Germline assignment: CDR1 SGHVS and CDR2 FQNEAQ. Trimming pared 4 bases from V and 10 bases from J, leaving 11 bases between. There are 12 residues in the CDR3. The CDR3 reads CASSSEGAEQFF. The CDR3 region has the DNA TGTGCCAGCAGCTCCGAGGGTGCCGAGCAGTTCTTC.

Ten or more counts support this clonotype. V usage is TRBV10-3 and J usage is TRBJ2-7, with D possibly TRBD1 on 5 matching bases. This CDR3 comprises 15 residues. Germline CDR1 reads ENHRY; CDR2 reads SYGVKD. The V gene lost 0 bases and the J gene lost 1 base, with 10 bases spanning the gap. Here the CDR3 DNA reads TGTGCCATCAGTGAGTCGACAGCTTGGTCCTACGAGCAGTACTTC. Protein product: CAISESTAWSYEQYF.

The gene calls are TRBV18 and TRBJ2-7, with TRBD2 as a possible D gene (5 bases). CDR3 size: 14 residues. Trimming cost V 0 bases and J 4 bases, with 10 bases left between them. Germline V gene lookup returns CDR1 KGHSH and CDR2 LQKENI. This CDR3 is CASSPPGETYEQYF. The DNA of the CDR3 is TGTGCCAGCTCACCACCGGGAGAGACTTACGAGCAGTACTTC.

This clonotype was observed a handful of times. The genes are TRBV20-1 and TRBJ1-2; 7 nucleotides agree with TRBD1. J gave up 2 bases and V 1 base, and 7 bases lay outside the gene matches. Germline CDR1 is DFQATT and CDR2 is SNEGSKA (reference sequence). CDR3 length equals 15 residues. The CDR3 is CSARGWDRSNYGYTF. For the CDR3, the DNA is TGCAGTGCTAGAGGGTGGGACAGAAGCAACTATGGCTACACCTTC.

The CDR3 region has the DNA TGTGCCACCAGTGATTTGTCGCGGACCCAGTACTTC. It codes for CATSDLSRTQYF. The genes are TRBV24-1 and TRBJ2-5; D is uncertain. CDR3 length: 12 residues. Germline V lookup: CDR1 KGHDR, CDR2 SFDVKD. V shed 0 bases and J shed 7 bases, with 5 bases lying between them.

This clonotype was counted between two and nine times. The V call is TRBV7-6, the J call TRBJ2-7; TRBD1 matches 7 bases. Trimming took 1 base from V and 5 from J; bases not matched to a gene: 5. This CDR3 contains 14 residues. The germline gives CDR1 SGHVS, CDR2 FNYEAQ. The CDR3 is CASSLVVQGNEQYF. For the CDR3, the DNA is TGTGCCAGCAGCTTAGTTGTACAGGGGAACGAGCAGTACTTC.

This clonotype was seen only a few times. The V and J genes are TRBV6-1 and TRBJ1-1; the D is unclear. V was cut by 7 bases and J by 1 base, with 16 bases left in between. Germline assignment: CDR1 MNHNS and CDR2 SASEGT. The CDR3 totals 15 residues. CDR3 DNA sequence: TGTGCCAGCACCTCCCTGGGGTTATCGAACACTGAAGCTTTCTTT. Translated, it gives CASTSLGLSNTEAFF.